Detailed here is one TCR beta chain. The repertoire was sequenced with immunoSEQ multiplex PCR; TCRdb's copy has only in-frame clones and lacks some. Among about 540,000 clones listed, around 78% were seen once. The data were obtained in a study of shared T cell receptors in the human thymus. With 0 bases clipped from V and 7 bases from J, the junction kept 9 bases outside the gene matches. The CDR3 has 18 residues. Germline V lookup: CDR1 MGHRA, CDR2 YSYEKL. These data also formed part of another study, on human thymus T cells. As that study records: Immunologically healthy infants in Finland undergoing congenital heart defect surgery were the donors. Thymus tissue was removed during corrective cardiac surgery. In thymic and blood repertoires alike, V and J usage looked biased. Related research has reported that thymic repertoires overlap highly among unrelated individuals.

V is TRBV4-1 and J is TRBJ2-2; 12 bases map to TRBD2. The receptor was derived from a boy under two years old with a congenital heart defect. What was sequenced was thymocytes. The CDR3 DNA is TGCGCCAGCAGCCAAGATCTGGCTAGCGGGAGGGGTGGCGGGGAGCTGTTTTTT. It yields the protein CASSQDLASGRGGGELFF.